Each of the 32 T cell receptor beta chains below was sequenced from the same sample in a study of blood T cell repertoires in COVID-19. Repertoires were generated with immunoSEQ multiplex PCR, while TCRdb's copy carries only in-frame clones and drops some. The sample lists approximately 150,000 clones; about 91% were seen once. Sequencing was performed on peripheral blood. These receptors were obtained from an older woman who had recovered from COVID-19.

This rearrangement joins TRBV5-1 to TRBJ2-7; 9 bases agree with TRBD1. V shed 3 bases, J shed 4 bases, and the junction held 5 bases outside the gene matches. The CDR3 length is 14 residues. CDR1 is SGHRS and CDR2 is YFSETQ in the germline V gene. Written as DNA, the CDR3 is TGCGCCAGCAGCTCGGGACAGGGAGATTACGAGCAGTACTTC. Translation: CASSSGQGDYEQYF.

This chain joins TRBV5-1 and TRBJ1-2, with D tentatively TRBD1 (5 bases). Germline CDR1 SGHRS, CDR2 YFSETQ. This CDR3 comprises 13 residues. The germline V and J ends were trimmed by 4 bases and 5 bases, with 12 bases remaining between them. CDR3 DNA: TGCGCCAGCAGCATCGCGGGGGGGTATGGCTACACCTTC. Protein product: CASSIAGGYGYTF.

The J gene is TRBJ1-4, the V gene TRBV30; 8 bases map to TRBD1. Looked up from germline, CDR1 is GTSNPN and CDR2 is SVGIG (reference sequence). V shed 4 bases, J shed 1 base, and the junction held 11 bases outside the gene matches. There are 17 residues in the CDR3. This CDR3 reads CAWNQTGATITNEKLFF. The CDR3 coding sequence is TGTGCCTGGAACCAGACAGGGGCCACAATAACTAATGAAAAACTGTTTTTT.

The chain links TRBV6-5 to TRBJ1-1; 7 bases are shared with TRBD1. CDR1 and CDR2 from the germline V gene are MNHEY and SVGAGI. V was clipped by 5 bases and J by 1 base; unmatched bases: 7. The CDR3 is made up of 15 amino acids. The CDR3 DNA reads TGTGCCAGCAGTAATTTCGGGACAGAGAACACTGAAGCTTTCTTT. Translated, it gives CASSNFGTENTEAFF.

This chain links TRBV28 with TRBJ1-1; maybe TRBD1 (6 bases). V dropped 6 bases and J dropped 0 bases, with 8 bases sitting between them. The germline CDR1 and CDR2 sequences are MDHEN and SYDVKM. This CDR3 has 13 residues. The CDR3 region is CASRDSMNTEAFF. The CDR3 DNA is TGTGCCAGCAGGGACAGCATGAACACTGAAGCTTTCTTT.

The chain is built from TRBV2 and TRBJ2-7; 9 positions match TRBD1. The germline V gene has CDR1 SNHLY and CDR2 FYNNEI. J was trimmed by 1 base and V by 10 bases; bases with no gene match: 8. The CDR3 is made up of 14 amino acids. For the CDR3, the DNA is TGTGCCACCCAGGCCGGGACAGGGTCCTACGAGCAGTACTTC. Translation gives CATQAGTGSYEQYF.

The CDR3 reads CASSLQLNGNTIYF. The CDR3 nucleotides read TGTGCCAGCAGTCTACAGTTAAATGGAAACACCATATATTTT. The genes are TRBV2 and TRBJ1-3; the D is unclear. Trimming left V 5 bases short and J 3 bases short, with 11 bases between. The CDR3 extends over 14 amino acids. Per germline, CDR1 SNHLY and CDR2 FYNNEI.

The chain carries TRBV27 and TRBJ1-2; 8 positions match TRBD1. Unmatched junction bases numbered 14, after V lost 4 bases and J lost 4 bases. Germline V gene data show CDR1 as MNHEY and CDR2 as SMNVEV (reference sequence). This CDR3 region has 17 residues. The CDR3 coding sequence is TGTGCCAGCAGTTCCCCAAACCCGGGACAGGCGCTCTATGGCTACACCTTC. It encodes CASSSPNPGQALYGYTF.

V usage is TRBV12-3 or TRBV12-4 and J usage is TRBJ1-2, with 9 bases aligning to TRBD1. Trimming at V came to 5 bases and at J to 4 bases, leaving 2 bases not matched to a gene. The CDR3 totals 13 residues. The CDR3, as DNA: TGTGCCAGCAGTGGACAGGGGCCCTATGGCTACACCTTC. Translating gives CASSGQGPYGYTF.

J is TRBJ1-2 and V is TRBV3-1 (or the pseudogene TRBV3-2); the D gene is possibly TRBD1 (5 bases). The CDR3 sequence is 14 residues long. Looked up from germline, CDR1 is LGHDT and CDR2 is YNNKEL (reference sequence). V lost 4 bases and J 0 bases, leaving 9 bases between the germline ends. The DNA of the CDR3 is TGTGCCAGCAGCCCCAGGGCCCCTAACTATGGCTACACCTTC. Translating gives CASSPRAPNYGYTF.

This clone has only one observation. CDR3 loop: CASSVEETSGVRQYF. The CDR3 DNA follows: TGTGCCAGCAGCGTAGAGGAAACTAGCGGGGTACGGCAGTACTTC. The chain recombines TRBV9 with TRBJ2-7; the match to TRBD2 covers 10 bases. The V gene end was trimmed by 0 bases and the J gene end by 9 bases; junction bases not matched to a gene: 9. The CDR3 extends over 15 amino acids. From germline, CDR1 is SGDLS and CDR2 YYNGEE. The variable domain in full, completed from reference TRBV9 and TRBJ2-7, reads DSGVTQTPKHLITATGQRVTLRCSPRSGDLSVYWYQQSLDQGLQFLIQYYNGEERAKGNILERFSAQQFPDLHSELNLSSLELGDSALYFCASSVEETSGVRQYFGPGTRLTVT.

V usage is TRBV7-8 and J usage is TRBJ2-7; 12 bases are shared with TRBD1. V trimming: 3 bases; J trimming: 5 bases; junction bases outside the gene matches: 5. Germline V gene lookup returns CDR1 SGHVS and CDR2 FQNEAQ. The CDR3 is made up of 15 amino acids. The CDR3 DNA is TGTGCCAGCAGCTTGGGGACAGGGGGCTTAAACGAGCAGTACTTC. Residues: CASSLGTGGLNEQYF.

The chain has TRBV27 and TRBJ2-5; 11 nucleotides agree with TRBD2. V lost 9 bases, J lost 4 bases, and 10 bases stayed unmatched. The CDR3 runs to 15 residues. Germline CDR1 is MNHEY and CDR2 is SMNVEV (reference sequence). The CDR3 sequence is CASTGGTSGVETQYF. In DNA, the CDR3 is TGTGCCAGTACAGGTGGGACTAGCGGAGTAGAGACCCAGTACTTC.

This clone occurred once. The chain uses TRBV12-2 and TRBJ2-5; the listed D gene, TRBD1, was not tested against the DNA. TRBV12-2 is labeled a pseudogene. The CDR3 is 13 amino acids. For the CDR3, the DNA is TGTGCAAGTCGCTTCGGACAGCAAGAGACCCAGTACTTC. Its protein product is CASRFGQQETQYF.

For the CDR3, the DNA is TGTGCCAGCAGCCGCACAGGGGGCGGGTTGGAAAACATTCAGTACTTC. Translated: CASSRTGGGLENIQYF. The chain recombines TRBV6-6 with TRBJ2-4, with 9 positions matching TRBD1. The ends lost 6 bases at V and 5 bases at J; junction bases unmatched: 11. The CDR3 is 16 residues long. Germline V gene lookup returns CDR1 MNHNY and CDR2 SVGAGI (reference sequence).

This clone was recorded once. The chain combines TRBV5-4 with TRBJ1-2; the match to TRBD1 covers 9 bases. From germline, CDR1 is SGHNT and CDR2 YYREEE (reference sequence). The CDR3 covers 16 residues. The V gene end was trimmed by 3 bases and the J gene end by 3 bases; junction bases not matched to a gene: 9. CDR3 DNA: TGTGCCAGCAGCTCCGGCGGGGACAGGGATGACTATGGCTACACCTTC. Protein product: CASSSGGDRDDYGYTF.

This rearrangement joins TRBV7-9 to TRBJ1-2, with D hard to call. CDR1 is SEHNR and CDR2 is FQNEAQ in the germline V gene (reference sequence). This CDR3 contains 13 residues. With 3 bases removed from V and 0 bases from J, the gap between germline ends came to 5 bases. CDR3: CASSLSTNYGYTF. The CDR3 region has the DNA TGTGCCAGCAGCTTGAGCACTAACTATGGCTACACCTTC.

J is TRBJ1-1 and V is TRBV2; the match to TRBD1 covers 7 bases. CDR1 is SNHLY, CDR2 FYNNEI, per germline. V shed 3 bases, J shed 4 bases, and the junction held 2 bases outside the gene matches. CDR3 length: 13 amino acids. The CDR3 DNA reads TGTGCCAGCAGTGACACAGGGGCCACTGAAGCTTTCTTT. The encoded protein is CASSDTGATEAFF.

The CDR3 DNA follows: TGTGCCAGCAGCCTCACTGATAAGAGTGGCTACACCTTC. This codes for CASSLTDKSGYTF. The chain employs TRBV3-1 (or the pseudogene TRBV3-2) and TRBJ1-2; D gene unclear. This CDR3 has 13 residues. Germline V gives CDR1 LGHDT, CDR2 YNNKEL (reference sequence). V lost 4 bases and J 7 bases, leaving 13 bases between the germline ends.

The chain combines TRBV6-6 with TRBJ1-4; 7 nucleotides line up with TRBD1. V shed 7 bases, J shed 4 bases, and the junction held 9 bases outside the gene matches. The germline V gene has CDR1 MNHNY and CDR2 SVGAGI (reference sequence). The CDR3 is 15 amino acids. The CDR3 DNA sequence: TGTGCCAGCACCTCATACAGGGGCCATAATGAAAAACTGTTTTTT. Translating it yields CASTSYRGHNEKLFF.

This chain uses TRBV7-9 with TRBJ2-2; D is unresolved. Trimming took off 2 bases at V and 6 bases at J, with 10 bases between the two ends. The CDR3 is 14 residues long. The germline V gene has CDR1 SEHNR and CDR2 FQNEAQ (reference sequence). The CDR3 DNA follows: TGTGCCAGCAGCTTAAACTCCTCCCCCGGGGAGCTGTTTTTT. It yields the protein CASSLNSSPGELFF.

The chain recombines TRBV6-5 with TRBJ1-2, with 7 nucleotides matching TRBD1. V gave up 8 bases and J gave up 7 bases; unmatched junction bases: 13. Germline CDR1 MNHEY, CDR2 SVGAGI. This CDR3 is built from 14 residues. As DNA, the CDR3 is TGTGCCAGCTGGGGTGTGGAGGGGGCGGTTGGCTACACCTTC. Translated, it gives CASWGVEGAVGYTF.

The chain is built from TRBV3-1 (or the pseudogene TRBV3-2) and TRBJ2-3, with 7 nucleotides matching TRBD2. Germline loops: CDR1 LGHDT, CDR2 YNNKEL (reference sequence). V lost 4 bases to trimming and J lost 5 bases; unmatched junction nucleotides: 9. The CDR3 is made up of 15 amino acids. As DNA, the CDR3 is TGTGCCAGCAGCCCTAGCGGCCCCCGGGGAGATACGCAGTATTTT. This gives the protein CASSPSGPRGDTQYF.

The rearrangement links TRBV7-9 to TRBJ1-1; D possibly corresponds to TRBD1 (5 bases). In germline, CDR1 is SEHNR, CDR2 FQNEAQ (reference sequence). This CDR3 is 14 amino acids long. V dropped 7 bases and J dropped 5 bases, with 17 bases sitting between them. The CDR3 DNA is TGTGCCAGCAACTCAATCAGGGCCGGGACTGAAGCTTTCTTT. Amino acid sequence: CASNSIRAGTEAFF.

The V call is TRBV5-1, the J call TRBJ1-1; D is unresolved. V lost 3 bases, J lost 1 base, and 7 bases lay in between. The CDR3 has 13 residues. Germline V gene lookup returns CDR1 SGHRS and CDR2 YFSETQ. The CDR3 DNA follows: TGCGCCAGCAGCTCCCAGGAGAACACTGAAGCTTTCTTT. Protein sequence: CASSSQENTEAFF.

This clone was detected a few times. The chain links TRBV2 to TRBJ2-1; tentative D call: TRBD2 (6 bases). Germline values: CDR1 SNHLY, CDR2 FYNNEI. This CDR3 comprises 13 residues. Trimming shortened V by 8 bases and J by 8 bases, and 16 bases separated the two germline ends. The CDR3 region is CASLMERRDEQFF. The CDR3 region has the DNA TGTGCCAGCTTAATGGAACGGAGGGATGAGCAGTTCTTC.

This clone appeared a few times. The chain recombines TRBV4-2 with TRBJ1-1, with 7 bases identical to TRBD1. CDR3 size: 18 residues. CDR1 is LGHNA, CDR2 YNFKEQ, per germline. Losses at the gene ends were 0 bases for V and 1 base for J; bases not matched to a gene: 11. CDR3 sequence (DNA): TGTGCCAGCAGCCAAGAAGGGCCGAGGGGGCTTGGGAACACTGAAGCTTTCTTT. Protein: CASSQEGPRGLGNTEAFF.

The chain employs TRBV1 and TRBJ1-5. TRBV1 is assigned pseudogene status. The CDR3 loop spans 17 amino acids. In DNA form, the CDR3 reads TGCACCAGCAGCCCGGGGGGGCAGACGGGGAGCAATCAGCCCCAGCATTTT. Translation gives CTSSPGGQTGSNQPQHF.

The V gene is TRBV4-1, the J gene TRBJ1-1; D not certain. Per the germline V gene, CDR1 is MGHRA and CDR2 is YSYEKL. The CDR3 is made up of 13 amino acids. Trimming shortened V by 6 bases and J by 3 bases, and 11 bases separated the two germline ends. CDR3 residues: CASSFLMYTEAFF. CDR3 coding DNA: TGCGCCAGCAGTTTTCTTATGTACACTGAAGCTTTCTTT.

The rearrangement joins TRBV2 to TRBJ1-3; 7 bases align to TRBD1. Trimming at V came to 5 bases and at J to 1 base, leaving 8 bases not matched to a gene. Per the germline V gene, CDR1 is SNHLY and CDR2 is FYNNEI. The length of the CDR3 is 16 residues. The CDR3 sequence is CASSHRGSLSGNTIYF. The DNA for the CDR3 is TGTGCCAGCAGTCACAGGGGCTCGCTGTCTGGAAACACCATATATTTT.

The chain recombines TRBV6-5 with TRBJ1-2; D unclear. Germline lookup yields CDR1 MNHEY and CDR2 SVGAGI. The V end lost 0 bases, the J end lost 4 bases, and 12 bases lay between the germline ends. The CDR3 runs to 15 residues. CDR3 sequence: CASSYSGLIRYGYTF. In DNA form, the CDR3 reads TGTGCCAGCAGTTACTCTGGGCTAATTCGCTATGGCTACACCTTC.

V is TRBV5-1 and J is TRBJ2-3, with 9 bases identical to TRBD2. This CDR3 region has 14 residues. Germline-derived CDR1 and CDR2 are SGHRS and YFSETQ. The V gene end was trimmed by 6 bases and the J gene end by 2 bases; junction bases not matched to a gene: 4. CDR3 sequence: CASTSGGSTDTQYF. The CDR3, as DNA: TGCGCCAGCACCAGCGGGGGGTCCACAGATACGCAGTATTTT.